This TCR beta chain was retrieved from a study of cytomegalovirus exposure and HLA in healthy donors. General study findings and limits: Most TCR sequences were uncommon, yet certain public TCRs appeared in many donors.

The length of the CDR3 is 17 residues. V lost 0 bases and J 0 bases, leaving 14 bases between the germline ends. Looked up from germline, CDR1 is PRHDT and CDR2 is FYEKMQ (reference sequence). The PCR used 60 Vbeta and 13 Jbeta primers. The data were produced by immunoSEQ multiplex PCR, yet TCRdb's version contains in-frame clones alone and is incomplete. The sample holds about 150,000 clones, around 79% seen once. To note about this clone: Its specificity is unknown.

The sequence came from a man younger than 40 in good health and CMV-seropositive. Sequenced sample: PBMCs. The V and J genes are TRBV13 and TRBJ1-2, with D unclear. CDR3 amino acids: CASSLGDSGNPNYGYTF. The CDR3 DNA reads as TGTGCCAGCAGCTTAGGTGACTCGGGGAATCCTAACTATGGCTACACCTTC.